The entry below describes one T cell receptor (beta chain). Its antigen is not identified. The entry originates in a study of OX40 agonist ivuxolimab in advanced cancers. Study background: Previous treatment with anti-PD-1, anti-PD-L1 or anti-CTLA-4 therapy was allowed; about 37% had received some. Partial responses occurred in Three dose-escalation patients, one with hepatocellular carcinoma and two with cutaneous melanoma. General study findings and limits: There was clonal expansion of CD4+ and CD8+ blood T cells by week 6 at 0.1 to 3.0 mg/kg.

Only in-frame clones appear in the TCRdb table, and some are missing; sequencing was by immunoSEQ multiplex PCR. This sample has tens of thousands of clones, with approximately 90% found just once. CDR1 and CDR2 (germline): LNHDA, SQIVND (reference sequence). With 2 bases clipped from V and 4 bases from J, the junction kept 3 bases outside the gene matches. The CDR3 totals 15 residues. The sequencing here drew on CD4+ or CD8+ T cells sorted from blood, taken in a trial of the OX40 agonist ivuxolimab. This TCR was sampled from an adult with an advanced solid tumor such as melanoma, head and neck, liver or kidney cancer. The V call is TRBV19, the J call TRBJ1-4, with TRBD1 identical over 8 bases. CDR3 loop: CASSIQGQGNEKLFF. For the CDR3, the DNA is TGTGCCAGTAGTATACAAGGACAGGGTAATGAAAAACTGTTTTTT.